A single sample is the source of the 17 T cell receptor beta chains below, sequenced in a study of T cell responses to AZD1222 COVID-19 vaccine. Some clones are missing from TCRdb's copy, which holds only in-frame ones; the method was immunoSEQ multiplex PCR. Of 95,000 to 150,000 clones listed, around nine tenths are singletons. Sequencing used peripheral blood, obtained on day 0 of AZD1222 vaccination. Receptors were obtained from an adult in good health.

V is TRBV6-2 or TRBV6-3 and J is TRBJ1-4; D is unclear. The length of the CDR3 is 17 residues. CDR1 MNHEY and CDR2 SVGEGT come from the germline V gene. The V end lost 0 bases, the J end lost 0 bases, and 11 bases lay between the germline ends. CDR3 region: CASSYSQKGATNEKLFF. In DNA form, the CDR3 reads TGTGCCAGCAGTTACTCACAAAAGGGAGCAACTAATGAAAAACTGTTTTTT.

V gene TRBV24-1 combines with J gene TRBJ1-1; TRBD1 aligns across 9 bases. Per germline, CDR1 KGHDR and CDR2 SFDVKD. This CDR3 has 17 amino acids. J lost 3 bases, V lost 5 bases, and 12 bases had no gene match. CDR3 DNA sequence: TGTGCCACCAGTGCCACCGGTACAGGGGGCGCGGACACTGAAGCTTTCTTT. Translation: CATSATGTGGADTEAFF.

J is TRBJ1-6 and V is TRBV9; D is ambiguous. Germline V gene data show CDR1 as SGDLS and CDR2 as YYNGEE. This CDR3 has 15 residues. Trimming removed 3 bases from V and 10 bases from J, with 17 bases in between. The CDR3, as DNA: TGTGCCAGCAGCGGGAGTGTCCAAGTCCAGTCACCCCTCCACTTT. Its translation: CASSGSVQVQSPLHF. Filled out from reference TRBV9 and TRBJ1-6, the complete variable domain reads DSGVTQTPKHLITATGQRVTLRCSPRSGDLSVYWYQQSLDQGLQFLIQYYNGEERAKGNILERFSAQQFPDLHSELNLSSLELGDSALYFCASSGSVQVQSPLHFGNGTRLTVT.

V usage is TRBV2 and J usage is TRBJ1-4, with D maybe TRBD1 (6 bases). Trimming stripped 7 bases from V and 7 bases from J, with 16 bases between. This CDR3 region has 14 residues. CDR1 is SNHLY and CDR2 is FYNNEI in the germline V gene. The DNA of the CDR3 is TGTGCCAGCACTCAACCAGGGACATTTGAAAAACTGTTTTTT. The encoded protein is CASTQPGTFEKLFF. Full variable domain (rest looked up from reference TRBV2 and TRBJ1-4): EPEVTQTPSHQVTQMGQEVILRCVPISNHLYFYWYRQILGQKVEFLVSFYNNEISEKSEIFDDQFSVERPDGSNFTLKIRSTKLEDSAMYFCASTQPGTFEKLFFGSGTQLSVL.

In this sample, this clone turned up once. The V call is TRBV2, the J call TRBJ1-4, with D unclear. The CDR3 has 12 amino acids. The V gene's germline CDR1 is SNHLY and CDR2 FYNNEI. V shed 6 bases and J shed 8 bases, with 10 bases lying between them. The CDR3 loop is CASRREGEKLFF. In nucleotides, the CDR3 is TGTGCCAGCAGACGAGAGGGAGAAAAACTGTTTTTT.

The chain joins TRBV7-9 to TRBJ1-2, with D perhaps TRBD1 (5 bases). The CDR3 covers 16 residues. Germline V gene sequence: CDR1 SEHNR, CDR2 FQNEAQ (reference sequence). V shed 2 bases and J shed 0 bases, with 13 bases lying between them. The CDR3 reads CASSLSRGRANYGYTF. CDR3 DNA: TGTGCCAGCAGCTTAAGTCGGGGCAGAGCTAACTATGGCTACACCTTC.

The chain recombines TRBV7-8 with TRBJ1-2, with D possibly matching TRBD1 (6 bases). V lost 5 bases and J lost 1, with 11 bases in between. The CDR3 sequence is 14 residues long. In germline, CDR1 is SGHVS, CDR2 FQNEAQ. Written as DNA, the CDR3 is TGTGCCAGCAGCCCGGACAGATATAACTATGGCTACACCTTC. This encodes CASSPDRYNYGYTF.

This clone was picked up one time. The CDR3 sequence is CASSQVGSGRSGYNEQFF. CDR3 nucleotide sequence: TGCGCCAGCAGCCAAGTAGGTAGCGGGAGGAGTGGCTACAATGAGCAGTTCTTC. This chain links TRBV4-1 with TRBJ2-1; 10 nucleotides match TRBD2. V lost 1 base to trimming and J lost 3 bases; unmatched junction nucleotides: 9. The CDR3 spans 18 residues. Germline CDR1 reads MGHRA; CDR2 reads YSYEKL.

A note on this clone: The identical CDR3 is also encoded by other nucleotide sequences in the sample. This chain uses TRBV2 with TRBJ2-3; the D is unclear. Looked up from germline, CDR1 is SNHLY and CDR2 is FYNNEI. The CDR3 is made up of 11 amino acids. Trimming cost V 5 bases and J 2 bases, with 2 bases left between them. In nucleotides, the CDR3 is TGTGCCAGCAGTCTCACAGATACGCAGTATTTT. This encodes CASSLTDTQYF.

The chain uses TRBV7-9 and TRBJ1-3; D call uncertain. From germline, CDR1 is SEHNR and CDR2 FQNEAQ (reference sequence). This CDR3 has 13 residues. Trimming left V 5 bases short and J 0 bases short, with 5 bases between. Here the CDR3 reads CASSTGSGNTIYF. DNA for the CDR3: TGTGCCAGCAGCACGGGCTCTGGAAACACCATATATTTT.

J is TRBJ2-1 and V is TRBV7-2; D is perhaps TRBD2 (5 bases). CDR3 size: 13 residues. V was pared by 2 bases and J by 8 bases, with 10 bases between. Per the germline V gene, CDR1 is SGHTA and CDR2 is FQGNSA. Here the CDR3 reads CASSLSGSYEQFF. The CDR3 region has the DNA TGTGCCAGCAGCTTAAGCGGCTCTTATGAGCAGTTCTTC.

The V call is TRBV19, the J call TRBJ1-1; D call uncertain. The V end was cut by 5 bases, the J end by 5 bases, with 21 bases between. The germline V gene encodes CDR1 LNHDA and CDR2 SQIVND (reference sequence). This CDR3 has 16 residues. The CDR3 protein is CASSPRVAKTGTEAFF. CDR3 in DNA: TGTGCCAGTAGTCCGAGGGTCGCGAAAACGGGGACTGAAGCTTTCTTT. The variable domain in full, completed from reference TRBV19 and TRBJ1-1, reads DGGITQSPKYLFRKEGQNVTLSCEQNLNHDAMYWYRQDPGQGLRLIYYSQIVNDFQKGDIAEGYSVSREKKESFPLTVTSAQKNPTAFYLCASSPRVAKTGTEAFFGQGTRLTVV.

This chain uses TRBV3-1 (or the pseudogene TRBV3-2) with TRBJ1-1; tentatively, D is TRBD1 (5 bases). CDR1 LGHDT and CDR2 YNNKEL come from the germline V gene (reference sequence). This CDR3 has 15 residues. V was trimmed by 0 bases and J by 4 bases, leaving 12 bases between them. CDR3 sequence reads: CASSQDLGGSTEAFF. CDR3 nucleotides: TGTGCCAGCAGCCAAGATCTGGGGGGGTCCACTGAAGCTTTCTTT.

The chain recombines TRBV6-5 with TRBJ1-6; 8 bases agree with TRBD1. The CDR3 has 14 residues. Per germline, CDR1 MNHEY and CDR2 SVGAGI. J lost 6 bases, V lost 7 bases, and 5 bases had no gene match. The CDR3 loop is CASTQTGGNSPLHF. The CDR3 nucleotides read TGTGCCAGCACCCAAACAGGGGGTAATTCACCCCTCCACTTT.

The chain couples TRBV12-5 to TRBJ2-1, with D perhaps matching TRBD1 or TRBD2 (5 bases each). V lost 2 bases and J lost 7, with 18 bases in between. Per the germline V gene, CDR1 is LGHNT and CDR2 is FRNRAP. This CDR3 comprises 16 residues. The CDR3 spells CASGLLRDPWGNEQFF. CDR3 nucleotides: TGTGCTAGTGGTTTGCTCCGGGACCCTTGGGGTAATGAGCAGTTCTTC.

V usage is TRBV29-1 and J usage is TRBJ1-1; unclear D gene. This CDR3 contains 12 residues. The V end lost 5 bases, the J end lost 1 base, and 8 bases lay between the germline ends. Germline V gene sequence: CDR1 SQVTM, CDR2 ANQGSEA. In DNA form, the CDR3 reads TGCAGCGTTAAAGGAGGGAACACTGAAGCTTTCTTT. Translation: CSVKGGNTEAFF.

This chain connects TRBV5-1 to TRBJ1-6; no definite D call. Germline V CDR1 and CDR2: SGHRS, YFSETQ. V lost 0 bases and J lost 5, with 9 bases in between. The CDR3 extends over 15 amino acids. The CDR3 is CASSLDPGHNSPLHF. The CDR3 DNA follows: TGCGCCAGCAGCTTGGATCCAGGCCATAATTCACCCCTCCACTTT.